This TCR beta chain was recovered during a study of cytotoxic CD8 clonotypes in ibrutinib-treated CLL. Assay used: immunoSEQ multiplex PCR; TCRdb lists only in-frame clones, some missing. The sample lists tens of thousands of clones; about three quarters were seen once. V lost 1 base to trimming and J lost 2 bases; unmatched junction nucleotides: 2. The germline V gene encodes CDR1 SGHVS and CDR2 FNYEAQ. This CDR3 is built from 14 residues. The V gene is TRBV7-6, the J gene TRBJ2-7; the match to TRBD2 covers 7 bases. The source of this sequence is a human donor with chronic lymphocytic leukemia. The sample in question was PBMCs, obtained at disease progression, from a patient treated with ibrutinib. CDR3 bases: TGTGCCAGCAGCTTAGGGGGGGGAACCTACGAGCAGTACTTC. This gives the protein CASSLGGGTYEQYF.